This entry is about one TCR beta chain. The antigen remains undetermined. This sample was included in a study of cytomegalovirus exposure and HLA in healthy donors. This CDR3 is built from 14 residues. V was trimmed by 2 bases and J by 2 bases, leaving 9 bases between them. Germline V gene sequence: CDR1 MDHEN, CDR2 SYDVKM. Amplification used 60 Vbeta primers and 13 Jbeta primers. Authors' processing steps: Approximately 87 million unique TCR beta chains, about 12 million shared, were counted in a later analysis. Method: immunoSEQ multiplex PCR; TCRdb's copy keeps in-frame clones and lacks some. V, J and clone size are those of that table, while D and trimming were read from the DNA. The sample has 150,000 to 200,000 clones; more than 75% are singletons. Study results and caveats: Common viral pathogens seemed, in a later analysis, to connect with several of the most significant clusters. A later analysis associated about 18,000 TCR beta sequences with HLA alleles at a 0.05 false discovery rate.

The sequence was collected from a woman between 25 and 40 years old in good health and CMV-seropositive. The J gene is TRBJ1-1, the V gene TRBV28, with D maybe TRBD1 (5 bases). Sample: PBMCs. DNA of the CDR3: TGTGCCAGCAGTTTACAGGGCCTTAACACTGAAGCTTTCTTT. Encoded protein: CASSLQGLNTEAFF.